A single sample gave rise to the 21 T cell receptor beta chains below, sequenced in a study of blood T cell repertoires in COVID-19. Clones were sequenced by immunoSEQ multiplex PCR, and TCRdb holds only the in-frame ones, with some missing. The sample carries 250,000 or so clones, 84% recorded once. The sequenced sample was peripheral blood. All receptors come from a woman aged 40 to 55 who had recovered from COVID-19.

This chain uses TRBV12-3 or TRBV12-4 with TRBJ2-7; D may be TRBD1 (6 bases). V lost 1 base and J lost 9, with 7 bases in between. This CDR3 is built from 11 residues. The chain's CDR3 is CASSLVGGQYF. For the CDR3, the DNA is TGTGCCAGCAGTTTAGTAGGGGGGCAGTACTTC.

The rearrangement uses TRBV7-9 and TRBJ1-1, with 8 nucleotides matching TRBD1. V lost 5 bases and J lost 1; bases outside the gene matches: 6. The CDR3 has 15 residues. Germline assignment: CDR1 SEHNR and CDR2 FQNEAQ (reference sequence). The CDR3 reads CASSPPDRGNTEAFF. Here the CDR3 DNA reads TGTGCCAGCAGCCCCCCAGACAGGGGGAACACTGAAGCTTTCTTT.

This chain links TRBV6-5 with TRBJ1-5, with D perhaps TRBD1 (5 bases). This CDR3 comprises 15 residues. The germline CDR1 and CDR2 sequences are MNHEY and SVGAGI. Trimming left V 6 bases short and J 2 bases short, with 14 bases between. In DNA form, the CDR3 reads TGTGCCAGCAGCCTAGACAGTGTCCGCAATCAGCCCCAGCATTTT. Its translation is CASSLDSVRNQPQHF.

A remark on this clone: Different DNA sequences within this sample yield the same CDR3. This chain joins TRBV11-1 and TRBJ1-1, with D perhaps matching TRBD1 (6 bases). Trimming removed 5 bases at V and 1 base at J, with 11 bases between. The CDR3 has 14 residues. Germline V lookup: CDR1 SGHAT, CDR2 FQDESV (reference sequence). The CDR3 coding sequence is TGTGCCAGCAGCCCACAGGGCTGGAACACTGAAGCTTTCTTT. Its protein is CASSPQGWNTEAFF.

This chain links TRBV20-1 with TRBJ1-1; 11 nucleotides line up with TRBD1. The ends lost 6 bases at V and 12 bases at J; junction bases unmatched: 6. The germline CDR1 and CDR2 sequences are DFQATT and SNEGSKA (reference sequence). The CDR3 has 11 residues. Here the CDR3 reads CSAPDRGPTFF. CDR3 coding DNA: TGCAGTGCCCCGGACAGGGGGCCGACTTTCTTT.

This clone occurred a few times. The chain has TRBV11-2 and TRBJ2-7, with TRBD1 matching 10 bases. Per the germline V gene, CDR1 is SGHAT and CDR2 is FQNNGV. The CDR3 sequence is 13 residues long. Germline trimming cut 5 bases from V and 5 bases from J; bases unmatched to any gene: 3. DNA for the CDR3: TGTGCCAGCAGCCGGGGACAGGGGAACGAGCAGTACTTC. Translated, it gives CASSRGQGNEQYF.

This chain uses TRBV11-2 with TRBJ1-3, with D possibly matching TRBD1 (5 bases). CDR3 size: 16 residues. Trimming shortened V by 1 base and J by 0 bases, and 10 bases separated the two germline ends. CDR1 is SGHAT, CDR2 FQNNGV, per germline. CDR3 in DNA: TGTGCCAGCAGCTTAGGGTCTCAGGGCTCTGGAAACACCATATATTTT. Protein: CASSLGSQGSGNTIYF.

The chain recombines TRBV5-1 with TRBJ2-7; tentative D call: TRBD2 (6 bases). This CDR3 has 16 residues. V was cut by 0 bases and J by 6 bases, with 19 bases left in between. The germline gives CDR1 SGHRS, CDR2 YFSETQ. The CDR3 nucleotides are TGCGCCAGCAGCTTGGGAGGCAGGCGGGACCTCAGCGAGCAGTACTTC. It translates to CASSLGGRRDLSEQYF.

The chain has TRBV28 and TRBJ1-5; 9 bases are shared with TRBD1. Germline assignment: CDR1 MDHEN and CDR2 SYDVKM. The CDR3 is 15 amino acids. V lost 4 bases to trimming and J lost 3 bases; unmatched junction nucleotides: 4. The CDR3 sequence is CASSSGQGPNQPQHF. The CDR3 region has the DNA TGTGCCAGCAGTTCAGGACAGGGGCCCAATCAGCCCCAGCATTTT.

The CDR3 region has the DNA TGCGCCAGCAGCCAGCCAGGGAACGAGCAGTACTTC. Translation: CASSQPGNEQYF. The chain employs TRBV4-1 and TRBJ2-7; D may be TRBD1 (5 bases). The germline V gene has CDR1 MGHRA and CDR2 YSYEKL. Trimming left V 3 bases short and J 5 bases short, with 8 bases between. This CDR3 comprises 12 residues.

The gene calls are TRBV7-9 and TRBJ2-5; TRBD1 matches 8 bases. V was clipped by 6 bases and J by 5 bases; unmatched bases: 8. CDR1 and CDR2 (germline): SEHNR, FQNEAQ (reference sequence). CDR3 length: 14 amino acids. This chain's CDR3 is CASSYGQGSETQYF. The CDR3 DNA follows: TGTGCCAGCAGTTACGGACAGGGTTCGGAGACCCAGTACTTC.

The V gene is TRBV25-1, the J gene TRBJ1-6; D is possibly TRBD1 (5 bases). CDR1 MGHDK and CDR2 SYGVNS come from the germline V gene. The V gene lost 3 bases and the J gene lost 9 bases, with 15 bases spanning the gap. The CDR3 runs 15 residues. The CDR3 protein is CASSETGTLASPLHF. The CDR3 DNA is TGTGCCAGCAGTGAGACCGGGACTCTAGCTTCACCCCTCCACTTT.

This chain joins TRBV14 and TRBJ1-2; no reliable D call. CDR3 length: 16 residues. Deletions cut 1 base from V and 0 bases from J, with 12 bases between. Germline CDR1 reads SGHDN; CDR2 reads FVKESK. The CDR3: CASSQVWSKTNYGYTF. The CDR3 nucleotides are TGTGCCAGCAGCCAAGTATGGAGCAAGACTAACTATGGCTACACCTTC.

This chain connects TRBV7-3 to TRBJ2-7; 8 nucleotides align to TRBD1. J lost 4 bases, V lost 1 base, and 6 bases had no gene match. The CDR3 extends over 15 amino acids. CDR1 and CDR2 (germline): SGHTA, FQGTGA. The CDR3 reads CASSLNGQGAYEQYF. As DNA, the CDR3 is TGTGCCAGCAGCTTAAATGGGCAGGGGGCTTACGAGCAGTACTTC. Together with reference TRBV7-3 and TRBJ2-7, the CDR3 gives the full variable domain: GAGVSQTPSNKVTEKGKYVELRCDPISGHTALYWYRQSLGQGPEFLIYFQGTGAADDSGLPNDRFFAVRPEGSVSTLKIQRTERGDSAVYLCASSLNGQGAYEQYFGPGTRLTVT.

This clone was counted between two and nine times. This chain uses TRBV3-1 (or the pseudogene TRBV3-2) with TRBJ2-1; D perhaps matches TRBD1 (5 bases). This CDR3 is built from 20 residues. The germline V gene has CDR1 LGHDT and CDR2 YNNKEL (reference sequence). The V end was cut by 3 bases, the J end by 0 bases, with 24 bases between. This chain's CDR3 is CASSQSRGARKTSSYNEQFF. CDR3 DNA: TGTGCCAGCAGCCAGTCTAGGGGTGCTCGAAAAACTTCCTCCTACAATGAGCAGTTCTTC.

The J gene is TRBJ2-1, the V gene TRBV19; TRBD2 might be the D (6 bases). Germline V lookup: CDR1 LNHDA, CDR2 SQIVND (reference sequence). The CDR3 is 14 residues long. The V end lost 8 bases, the J end lost 2 bases, and 13 bases lay between the germline ends. The CDR3 sequence: CASRDSLTYNEQFF. The CDR3 DNA reads TGTGCCAGTCGGGACTCCCTAACCTACAATGAGCAGTTCTTC.

The chain combines TRBV19 with TRBJ1-2, with 9 bases fitting TRBD1. V dropped 5 bases and J dropped 8; count of bases not matched to a gene: 6. CDR3 length equals 13 residues. From germline, CDR1 is LNHDA and CDR2 SQIVND (reference sequence). This chain's CDR3 is CASSEQGAYGYTF. The DNA of the CDR3 is TGTGCCAGTAGTGAACAGGGGGCTTACGGCTACACCTTC. Looking up the rest from reference TRBV19 and TRBJ1-2 gives the full variable domain: DGGITQSPKYLFRKEGQNVTLSCEQNLNHDAMYWYRQDPGQGLRLIYYSQIVNDFQKGDIAEGYSVSREKKESFPLTVTSAQKNPTAFYLCASSEQGAYGYTFGSGTRLTVV.

The chain combines TRBV5-5 with TRBJ1-1; a weak D match, TRBD1 (6 bases). The V gene's germline CDR1 is SGHKS and CDR2 YYEKEE (reference sequence). Trimming cost V 0 bases and J 3 bases, with 12 bases left between them. The CDR3 consists of 15 residues. CDR3: CASSLDRVLDTEAFF. In nucleotides, the CDR3 is TGTGCCAGCAGCTTGGACAGGGTGTTGGACACTGAAGCTTTCTTT.

The genes are TRBV28 and TRBJ1-1; D remains unclear. The V end lost 5 bases, the J end lost 0 bases, and 4 bases lay between the germline ends. The CDR3 is made up of 12 amino acids. Germline assignment: CDR1 MDHEN and CDR2 SYDVKM. CDR3 nucleotide sequence: TGTGCCAGCAGTACAGTGAACACTGAAGCTTTCTTT. As protein: CASSTVNTEAFF.

The chain is built from TRBV2 and TRBJ2-3; 8 positions match TRBD1. Trimming cost V 7 bases and J 2 bases; bases outside gene matches: 5. Germline CDR1 SNHLY, CDR2 FYNNEI. CDR3 length: 14 amino acids. CDR3 in amino acids: CASTRQGITDTQYF. CDR3 nucleotide sequence: TGTGCCAGCACTAGACAGGGGATCACAGATACGCAGTATTTT.

This chain connects TRBV28 to TRBJ1-1, with TRBD1 matching 9 bases. Germline CDR1 MDHEN, CDR2 SYDVKM. CDR3 length equals 16 residues. Germline trimming cut 5 bases from V and 5 bases from J; bases unmatched to any gene: 12. CDR3 residues: CASSQQPGQGWTEAFF. CDR3 DNA sequence: TGTGCCAGCAGTCAGCAACCGGGACAGGGATGGACTGAAGCTTTCTTT. Supplemented by reference TRBV28 and TRBJ1-1, the full variable domain reads DVKVTQSSRYLVKRTGEKVFLECVQDMDHENMFWYRQDPGLGLRLIYFSYDVKMKEKGDIPEGYSVSREKKERFSLILESASTNQTSMYLCASSQQPGQGWTEAFFGQGTRLTVV.